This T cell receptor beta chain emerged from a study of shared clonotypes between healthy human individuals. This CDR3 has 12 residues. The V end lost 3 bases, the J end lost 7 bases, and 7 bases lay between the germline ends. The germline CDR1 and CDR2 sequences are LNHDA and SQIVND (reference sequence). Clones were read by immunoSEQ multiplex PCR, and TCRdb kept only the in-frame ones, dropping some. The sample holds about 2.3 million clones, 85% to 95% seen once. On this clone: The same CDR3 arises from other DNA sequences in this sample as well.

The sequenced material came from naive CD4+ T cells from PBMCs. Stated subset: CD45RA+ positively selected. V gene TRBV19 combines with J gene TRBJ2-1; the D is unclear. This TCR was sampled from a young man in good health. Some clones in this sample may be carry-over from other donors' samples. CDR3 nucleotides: TGTGCCAGTAGTATTCGGGTGAATGAGCAGTTCTTC. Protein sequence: CASSIRVNEQFF.